This T cell receptor (beta chain) was found in a study of cytomegalovirus exposure and HLA in healthy donors. The PCR was carried out with 60 Vbeta primers and 13 Jbeta primers. TCRdb's table, derived via immunoSEQ multiplex PCR, lists solely in-frame clones and lacks some. The table includes about 200,000 clones, about 85% detected once. There are a few counts of this clone. Its antigen is undetermined. Whole-study findings and limits: The study carried out a later analysis of TCR beta sequences. It associated some 15,000 of them with specific HLA alleles at a false discovery rate of 0.05. Researchers reported in a later analysis that a missense DCLRE1C variant was tied to TCR beta V- and J-gene trimming.

This clonotype originated in a male donor in good health and CMV-seropositive. Input material: PBMCs.

The CDR3 is CASSLQGGGGPQHF. CDR3 nucleotides: TGTGCCAGCAGCTTACAGGGAGGGGGGGGGCCCCAGCATTTT. The V gene is TRBV7-2, the J gene TRBJ1-5; D is possibly TRBD1 (6 bases). Trimming removed 2 bases at V and 9 bases at J, with 14 bases between. Germline-derived CDR1 and CDR2 are SGHTA and FQGNSA. The CDR3 sequence is 14 residues long.